This T cell receptor beta chain appears in the sequencing data of a study of shared clonotypes between healthy human individuals. Sequenced by immunoSEQ multiplex PCR; TCRdb stores in-frame clones only, minus some. The sample holds 1,400,000 or so clones, less than 99% seen once. V dropped 1 base and J dropped 12 bases, with 10 bases sitting between them. Germline CDR1 is DFQATT and CDR2 is SNEGSKA (reference sequence). The CDR3 is 11 residues long. This TCR was sampled from a man aged 30 to 45 in good health. The sample consisted of naive CD4+ T cells sorted from blood. Subset here: CD45RA+ positively selected. This chain uses TRBV20-1 with TRBJ2-1, with D perhaps TRBD1 or TRBD2 (5 bases each). The CDR3 DNA reads TGCAGTGCTAGAGGGGGGTTTGCGCAGTTCTTC. The encoded protein is CSARGGFAQFF.